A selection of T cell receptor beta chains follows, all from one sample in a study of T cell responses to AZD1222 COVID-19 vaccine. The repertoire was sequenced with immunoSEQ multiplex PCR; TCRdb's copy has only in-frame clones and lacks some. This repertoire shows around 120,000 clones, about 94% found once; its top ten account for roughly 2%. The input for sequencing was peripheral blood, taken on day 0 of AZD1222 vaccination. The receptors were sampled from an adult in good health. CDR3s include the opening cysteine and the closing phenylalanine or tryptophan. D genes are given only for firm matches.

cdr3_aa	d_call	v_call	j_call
CASSLQGARGYTF	TRBD1	TRBV28	TRBJ1-2
CASSFGPDSNQPQHF	-	TRBV7-2	TRBJ1-5
CASSVQTGRGQETQYF	-	TRBV9	TRBJ2-5
CASSPRSKGGSGNTIYF	-	TRBV19	TRBJ1-3
CASSSGRPSYEQYF	-	TRBV7-2	TRBJ2-7
CASRTGSGNTIYF	-	TRBV25-1	TRBJ1-3
CASSLDWGGDTEAFF	-	TRBV5-1	TRBJ1-1
CASSGNLGQKNTEAFF	-	TRBV6-1	TRBJ1-1
CASSLYGTSSYEQYF	-	TRBV27	TRBJ2-7
CASRGNTEAFF	-	TRBV7-9	TRBJ1-1
CASSEQARRANEKLFF	-	TRBV5-1	TRBJ1-4
CASSLLRTGGLGYTF	TRBD1	TRBV7-8	TRBJ1-2
CASSSFLYEQYF	-	TRBV18	TRBJ2-7
CASSLWERQKETQYF	-	TRBV4-3	TRBJ2-5
CASSVATRPNTDTQYF	-	TRBV9	TRBJ2-3
CASSSLGQGNQPQHF	TRBD1	TRBV6-5	TRBJ1-5
CASSTPPLSYGYTF	-	TRBV19	TRBJ1-2
CASSINGPKPQHF	-	TRBV6-5	TRBJ1-5
CAISPVAGAGEQYF	TRBD2	TRBV10-3	TRBJ2-7
CASSQALAGGPETQYF	TRBD2	TRBV4-1	TRBJ2-5
CASRRVAGSGYTF	-	TRBV5-8	TRBJ1-2
CALRVGGGLAYEQYF	TRBD2	TRBV30	TRBJ2-7
CASSKALGQGYSLYEQYF	-	TRBV21-1	TRBJ2-7
CASSWTLRRETQYF	-	TRBV7-9	TRBJ2-5
CASRWGLAEQETQYF	TRBD2	TRBV5-1	TRBJ2-5
CASSRELGVTEAFF	-	TRBV7-9	TRBJ1-1
CASSLTGTSYEQYF	-	TRBV13	TRBJ2-7
CASSFLDRYPYEQYF	-	TRBV28	TRBJ2-7
CASSIPGTEAFF	-	TRBV19	TRBJ1-1
CASSPQRGGEAFF	-	TRBV18	TRBJ1-1
CASREDGPSTDTQYF	-	TRBV2	TRBJ2-3
CASSLYVGSNQPQHF	-	TRBV28	TRBJ1-5
CASSFGGSTGNTIYF	-	TRBV5-1	TRBJ1-3
CASSLYSGSYNEQFF	TRBD2	TRBV5-1	TRBJ2-1
CASSLRGPSTDTQYF	-	TRBV4-1	TRBJ2-3
CASSEGRVLDTQYF	-	TRBV4-3	TRBJ2-3
CASSQDGRENQPQHF	-	TRBV4-1	TRBJ1-5
CASSRVPGPSEAFF	-	TRBV5-1	TRBJ1-1
CAIEGGHYGYTF	-	TRBV28	TRBJ1-2
CASSYSLNRSNSPLHF	-	TRBV6-2/TRBV6-3	TRBJ1-6
CASSLALTGTGELFF	TRBD1	TRBV5-1	TRBJ2-2
CASSMQGVSPLHF	TRBD1	TRBV19	TRBJ1-6
CASSTLGNEKLFF	-	TRBV10-2	TRBJ1-4
CASSQLRNSNTEAFF	-	TRBV14	TRBJ1-1
CASSLTPGRNTEAFF	-	TRBV28	TRBJ1-1
CSVVMVPTYEQYF	-	TRBV29-1	TRBJ2-7
CASSPLGTEAFF	-	TRBV12-3/TRBV12-4	TRBJ1-1
CASSLTDPGNQPQHF	-	TRBV5-1	TRBJ1-5
CASRAGGQGLYEQYF	TRBD1	TRBV5-4	TRBJ2-7
CASSQDQRQFSNQPQHF	-	TRBV14	TRBJ1-5
CASSLVPGQGFMNTEAFF	TRBD1	TRBV5-5	TRBJ1-1
CASSSGLAGGPRSYEQYF	TRBD2	TRBV5-4	TRBJ2-7
CASSRSGRDYNEQFF	TRBD2	TRBV5-8	TRBJ2-1
CASTPPRGNTIYF	-	TRBV6-2/TRBV6-3	TRBJ1-3